The 30 T cell receptor beta chains reported below all come from one sample, sequenced in a study of blood T cell repertoires in COVID-19. Assay used: immunoSEQ multiplex PCR; TCRdb lists only in-frame clones, some missing. In the table there are hundreds of thousands of clones, 83% of which are singletons. Material: PBMCs or T cells enriched from blood (not recorded which). The receptors stem from a woman between 40 and 50 years old who had been exposed to COVID-19.

Here the CDR3 DNA reads TGTGCCAGCAGCCGGGACAGGGGGCGTCAGCCCCAGCATTTT. It translates to CASSRDRGRQPQHF. The chain employs TRBV28 and TRBJ1-5; 12 bases align to TRBD1. This CDR3 region has 14 residues. V lost 6 bases, J lost 6 bases, and 3 bases stayed unmatched. The germline V gene has CDR1 MDHEN and CDR2 SYDVKM.

The rearrangement uses TRBV9 and TRBJ2-2, with D tentatively TRBD2 (5 bases). The germline V and J ends were trimmed by 3 bases and 3 bases, with 12 bases remaining between them. The CDR3 loop spans 15 amino acids. Germline V gene lookup returns CDR1 SGDLS and CDR2 YYNGEE. As DNA, the CDR3 is TGTGCCAGCAGCGCCGGGGTAACATACACCGGGGAGCTGTTTTTT. Its protein product is CASSAGVTYTGELFF. The whole variable domain, filled in from reference TRBV9 and TRBJ2-2, reads DSGVTQTPKHLITATGQRVTLRCSPRSGDLSVYWYQQSLDQGLQFLIQYYNGEERAKGNILERFSAQQFPDLHSELNLSSLELGDSALYFCASSAGVTYTGELFFGEGSRLTVL.

The chain has TRBV9 and TRBJ2-2; D not certain. Germline lookup yields CDR1 SGDLS and CDR2 YYNGEE. Trimming pared 2 bases from V and 4 bases from J, leaving 6 bases between. The CDR3 has 13 amino acids. The CDR3 region has the DNA TGTGCCAGCAGCGTTGCTAGCACCGGGGAGCTGTTTTTT. Its protein is CASSVASTGELFF.

The CDR3 bases are TGTGCCAGCAGCGCCCGGACTACAGTCTCCTACAATGAGCAGTTCTTC. Amino acids: CASSARTTVSYNEQFF. The J gene is TRBJ2-1, the V gene TRBV11-3, with D possibly being TRBD2 (6 bases). Germline V gene sequence: CDR1 SGHNT, CDR2 YENEEA. The CDR3 runs to 16 residues. Trimming took 5 bases from V and 0 from J, leaving 14 bases between them.

The CDR3 spells CASSLMLAGANNEQFF. For the CDR3, the DNA is TGCGCCAGCAGCTTGATGCTAGCGGGGGCGAACAATGAGCAGTTCTTC. The chain employs TRBV5-1 and TRBJ2-1; 10 bases align to TRBD2. Germline loops: CDR1 SGHRS, CDR2 YFSETQ. CDR3 length equals 16 residues. V lost 1 base to trimming and J lost 5 bases; unmatched junction nucleotides: 6.

The rearrangement uses TRBV6-5 and TRBJ2-3, with 7 bases fitting TRBD1. The CDR3 covers 15 residues. The V gene's germline CDR1 is MNHEY and CDR2 SVGAGI. J lost 1 base, V lost 1 base, and 2 bases had no gene match. This CDR3 reads CASSYYGTGTDTQYF. CDR3 coding DNA: TGTGCCAGCAGTTACTACGGGACAGGCACAGATACGCAGTATTTT.

The V and J genes are TRBV7-3 and TRBJ1-1, with no clear D. The CDR3 is 13 residues long. Germline V gives CDR1 SGHTA, CDR2 FQGTGA. Between the trimmed V and J ends, which lost 4 bases and 0 bases, there was a span of 6 bases. The CDR3 nucleotides read TGTGCCAGCAGCTGGTCAGTGAACACTGAAGCTTTCTTT. Translating it yields CASSWSVNTEAFF.

This chain links TRBV7-9 with TRBJ2-3; 9 positions agree with TRBD2. Germline loops: CDR1 SEHNR, CDR2 FQNEAQ (reference sequence). The CDR3 is made up of 15 amino acids. Trimming at V came to 4 bases and at J to 2 bases, leaving 4 bases not matched to a gene. The CDR3 loop reads CASSSAGGLTDTQYF. In DNA, the CDR3 is TGTGCCAGCAGCTCAGCGGGGGGACTCACAGATACGCAGTATTTT.

This chain joins TRBV28 and TRBJ1-6; 8 positions agree with TRBD1. Losses at the gene ends were 3 bases for V and 6 bases for J; bases not matched to a gene: 7. The CDR3 loop spans 16 amino acids. Per the germline V gene, CDR1 is MDHEN and CDR2 is SYDVKM. CDR3: CASSFLDRESNSPLHF. In DNA, the CDR3 is TGTGCCAGCAGTTTCCTGGACAGGGAATCTAATTCACCCCTCCACTTT.

The chain uses TRBV2 and TRBJ2-7; TRBD1 might be the D (5 bases). The CDR3 totals 11 residues. Germline-derived CDR1 and CDR2 are SNHLY and FYNNEI. Trimming took 5 bases from V and 4 from J, leaving 6 bases between them. The CDR3: CASSPGYEQYF. CDR3 sequence (DNA): TGTGCCAGCAGTCCAGGGTACGAGCAGTACTTC.

The genes are TRBV6-1 and TRBJ1-2; D gene unclear. V shed 2 bases and J shed 4 bases, with 14 bases lying between them. Germline V gives CDR1 MNHNS, CDR2 SASEGT. This CDR3 region has 15 residues. This CDR3 reads CASSEYFAETYGYTF. The CDR3 DNA reads TGTGCCAGCAGTGAATATTTCGCGGAGACCTATGGCTACACCTTC.

The rearrangement links TRBV6-1 to TRBJ1-2, with 8 bases fitting TRBD1. V shed 7 bases and J 9 bases; nucleotides not matched to a gene: 7. Germline loops: CDR1 MNHNS, CDR2 SASEGT. This CDR3 spans 12 amino acids. The CDR3, as DNA: TGTGCCAGCACCCCCGGACAGGGAAGCTACACCTTC. As protein: CASTPGQGSYTF.

CDR3 DNA sequence: TGTGCCAGCAGTAGAGACGGGGGGAGCTCTGGAAACACCATATATTTT. Protein product: CASSRDGGSSGNTIYF. The V gene is TRBV2, the J gene TRBJ1-3; D might be TRBD1 (5 bases). The CDR3 consists of 16 residues. CDR1 is SNHLY, CDR2 FYNNEI, per germline. V dropped 5 bases and J dropped 0 bases, with 14 bases sitting between them. Full variable domain (missing parts from reference TRBV2 and TRBJ1-3): EPEVTQTPSHQVTQMGQEVILRCVPISNHLYFYWYRQILGQKVEFLVSFYNNEISEKSEIFDDQFSVERPDGSNFTLKIRSTKLEDSAMYFCASSRDGGSSGNTIYFGEGSWLTVV.

J is TRBJ2-7 and V is TRBV3-1 (or the pseudogene TRBV3-2), with 12 bases that match TRBD2. The CDR3 has 17 amino acids. In germline, CDR1 is LGHDT, CDR2 YNNKEL (reference sequence). The V and J ends lost 4 bases and 2 bases, in that order; junction bases with no gene match: 9. CDR3 residues: CASSLGLAGMATYEQYF. In DNA, the CDR3 is TGTGCCAGCAGCCTTGGACTAGCGGGGATGGCGACCTACGAGCAGTACTTC.

Ten or more counts support this clone. V and J are TRBV11-2 and TRBJ2-1; no clear D gene. V gave up 2 bases and J gave up 7 bases, with 12 bases separating them. Germline lookup yields CDR1 SGHAT and CDR2 FQNNGV. The CDR3 length is 14 residues. For the CDR3, the DNA is TGTGCCAGCAGCTTAACGCCTGCGGTAAATGAGCAGTTCTTC. Its protein is CASSLTPAVNEQFF.

The rearrangement uses TRBV4-1 and TRBJ2-3, with a tentative D call TRBD1 (6 bases). This CDR3 is 15 amino acids long. The germline V and J ends were trimmed by 3 bases and 0 bases, with 10 bases remaining between them. Germline V lookup: CDR1 MGHRA, CDR2 YSYEKL. The CDR3 loop is CASSHGTTSTDTQYF. Written as DNA, the CDR3 is TGCGCCAGCAGCCACGGGACAACTAGCACAGATACGCAGTATTTT.

The chain carries TRBV11-1 and TRBJ2-2, with a weak D call TRBD2 (5 bases). Trimming took 1 base from V and 0 from J, leaving 9 bases between them. CDR3 length: 16 amino acids. Germline V gene data show CDR1 as SGHAT and CDR2 as FQDESV (reference sequence). As DNA, the CDR3 is TGTGCCAGCAGCTTAGAGGGAGCGGCGAACACCGGGGAGCTGTTTTTT. This sequence encodes CASSLEGAANTGELFF. The variable domain in full, completed from reference TRBV11-1 and TRBJ2-2, reads EAEVAQSPRYKITEKSQAVAFWCDPISGHATLYWYRQILGQGPELLVQFQDESVVDDSQLPKDRFSAERLKGVDSTLKIQPAELGDSAMYLCASSLEGAANTGELFFGEGSRLTVL.

V is TRBV25-1 and J is TRBJ2-3, with TRBD1 matching over 9 bases. The CDR3 totals 15 residues. With 4 bases clipped from V and 6 bases from J, the junction kept 8 bases outside the gene matches. Germline CDR1 is MGHDK and CDR2 is SYGVNS. Written as DNA, the CDR3 is TGTGCCAGCAGTGTACCGGGGACAGGGAGGGATACGCAGTATTTT. As protein: CASSVPGTGRDTQYF.

The chain recombines TRBV9 with TRBJ1-1; D gene ambiguous. CDR1 and CDR2 from the germline V gene are SGDLS and YYNGEE. Between the trimmed V and J ends, which lost 2 bases and 4 bases, there was a span of 21 bases. The CDR3 loop spans 17 amino acids. CDR3 nucleotides: TGTGCCAGCAGCGTGGAGGGCACTACCTGGGCACTCACTGAAGCTTTCTTT. Its protein is CASSVEGTTWALTEAFF.

This rearrangement joins TRBV27 to TRBJ1-5, with 9 bases fitting TRBD1. In germline, CDR1 is MNHEY, CDR2 SMNVEV (reference sequence). Trimming cost V 6 bases and J 5 bases; bases outside gene matches: 5. The CDR3 is 14 amino acids. The CDR3 here is CASSGGQGDQPQHF. CDR3 sequence (DNA): TGTGCCAGCAGCGGGGGACAGGGCGATCAGCCCCAGCATTTT.

The chain couples TRBV5-1 to TRBJ1-2; D not certain. The CDR3 length is 14 residues. Germline CDR1 reads SGHRS; CDR2 reads YFSETQ. V was cut by 4 bases and J by 8 bases, with 18 bases left in between. CDR3 coding DNA: TGCGCCAGCAGCCCCGAGGGTCAGGTAGAAGGCTACACCTTC. Its protein product is CASSPEGQVEGYTF.

This clone was observed a few times. The chain carries TRBV19 and TRBJ1-2; the D is unclear. V was shortened by 3 bases and J by 3 bases, with 11 bases between the two germline ends. The germline gives CDR1 LNHDA, CDR2 SQIVND (reference sequence). The CDR3 has 14 residues. CDR3 nucleotides: TGTGCCAGTAGTATGAGTAGAGAGGACTATGGCTACACCTTC. This translates into CASSMSREDYGYTF.

The CDR3 region has the DNA TGCGCCAGCAGCTTCGGTCTAGCGGGGGGGGCCACAGATACGCAGTATTTT. It translates to CASSFGLAGGATDTQYF. This rearrangement joins TRBV5-1 to TRBJ2-3; 12 positions match TRBD2. With V trimmed by 2 bases and J by 2 bases, 6 bases remained unmatched. The CDR3 has 17 amino acids. Germline CDR1 SGHRS, CDR2 YFSETQ.

Only one count was recorded for this clone. The V and J genes are TRBV28 and TRBJ1-1, with D tentatively TRBD1 (6 bases). CDR1 and CDR2 (germline): MDHEN, SYDVKM. V lost 2 bases and J lost 3, with 16 bases in between. CDR3 length equals 16 residues. The DNA for the CDR3 is TGTGCCAGCAGTTTACGCTTGGGGGCCGGGGACACTGAAGCTTTCTTT. Protein: CASSLRLGAGDTEAFF.

The V and J genes are TRBV18 and TRBJ1-1; D is possibly TRBD1 (5 bases). Per the germline V gene, CDR1 is KGHSH and CDR2 is LQKENI. V gave up 6 bases and J gave up 4 bases, with 12 bases separating them. This CDR3 is built from 13 residues. CDR3: CASSGGVGTEAFF. The CDR3 bases are TGTGCCAGCTCCGGGGGGGTCGGCACTGAAGCTTTCTTT.

The chain links TRBV30 to TRBJ1-4; D is perhaps TRBD1 (5 bases). V dropped 1 base and J dropped 3 bases, with 12 bases sitting between them. CDR1 and CDR2 from the germline V gene are GTSNPN and SVGIG (reference sequence). The CDR3 length is 15 residues. CDR3 in amino acids: CAWSELGLANEKLFF. In DNA form, the CDR3 reads TGTGCCTGGAGTGAATTGGGGCTTGCTAATGAAAAACTGTTTTTT.

The CDR3 region has the DNA TGCGCCAGCAGCCATCTAATGAGGGAGCGGGTTAATGAAAAACTGTTTTTT. It encodes CASSHLMRERVNEKLFF. The chain recombines TRBV4-1 with TRBJ1-4; D ambiguous. The CDR3 extends over 17 amino acids. Trimming removed 3 bases from V and 4 bases from J, with 18 bases in between. Germline V gene data show CDR1 as MGHRA and CDR2 as YSYEKL.

This clone was detected ten times or more. The chain carries TRBV12-3 or TRBV12-4 and TRBJ2-7; D is possibly TRBD2 (6 bases). Trimming took 1 base from V and 4 from J, leaving 8 bases between them. The CDR3 loop spans 13 amino acids. Here the CDR3 reads CASSLVRGYEQYF. In nucleotides, the CDR3 is TGTGCCAGCAGTTTAGTCCGGGGGTACGAGCAGTACTTC.

The genes are TRBV19 and TRBJ1-1, with D perhaps TRBD1 (5 bases). Looked up from germline, CDR1 is LNHDA and CDR2 is SQIVND (reference sequence). V lost 2 bases, J lost 4 bases, and 11 bases lay in between. This CDR3 region has 14 residues. Here the CDR3 reads CASSIFRGGTEAFF. Written as DNA, the CDR3 is TGTGCCAGTAGTATATTTAGGGGCGGCACTGAAGCTTTCTTT.

V is TRBV28 and J is TRBJ2-1; 11 bases line up with TRBD2. The CDR3 extends over 16 amino acids. Per germline, CDR1 MDHEN and CDR2 SYDVKM. J lost 2 bases, V lost 8 bases, and 8 bases had no gene match. For the CDR3, the DNA is TGTGCCAGCGGACTAGCGGGCCTGGGTCCCTACAATGAGCAGTTCTTC. This translates into CASGLAGLGPYNEQFF.